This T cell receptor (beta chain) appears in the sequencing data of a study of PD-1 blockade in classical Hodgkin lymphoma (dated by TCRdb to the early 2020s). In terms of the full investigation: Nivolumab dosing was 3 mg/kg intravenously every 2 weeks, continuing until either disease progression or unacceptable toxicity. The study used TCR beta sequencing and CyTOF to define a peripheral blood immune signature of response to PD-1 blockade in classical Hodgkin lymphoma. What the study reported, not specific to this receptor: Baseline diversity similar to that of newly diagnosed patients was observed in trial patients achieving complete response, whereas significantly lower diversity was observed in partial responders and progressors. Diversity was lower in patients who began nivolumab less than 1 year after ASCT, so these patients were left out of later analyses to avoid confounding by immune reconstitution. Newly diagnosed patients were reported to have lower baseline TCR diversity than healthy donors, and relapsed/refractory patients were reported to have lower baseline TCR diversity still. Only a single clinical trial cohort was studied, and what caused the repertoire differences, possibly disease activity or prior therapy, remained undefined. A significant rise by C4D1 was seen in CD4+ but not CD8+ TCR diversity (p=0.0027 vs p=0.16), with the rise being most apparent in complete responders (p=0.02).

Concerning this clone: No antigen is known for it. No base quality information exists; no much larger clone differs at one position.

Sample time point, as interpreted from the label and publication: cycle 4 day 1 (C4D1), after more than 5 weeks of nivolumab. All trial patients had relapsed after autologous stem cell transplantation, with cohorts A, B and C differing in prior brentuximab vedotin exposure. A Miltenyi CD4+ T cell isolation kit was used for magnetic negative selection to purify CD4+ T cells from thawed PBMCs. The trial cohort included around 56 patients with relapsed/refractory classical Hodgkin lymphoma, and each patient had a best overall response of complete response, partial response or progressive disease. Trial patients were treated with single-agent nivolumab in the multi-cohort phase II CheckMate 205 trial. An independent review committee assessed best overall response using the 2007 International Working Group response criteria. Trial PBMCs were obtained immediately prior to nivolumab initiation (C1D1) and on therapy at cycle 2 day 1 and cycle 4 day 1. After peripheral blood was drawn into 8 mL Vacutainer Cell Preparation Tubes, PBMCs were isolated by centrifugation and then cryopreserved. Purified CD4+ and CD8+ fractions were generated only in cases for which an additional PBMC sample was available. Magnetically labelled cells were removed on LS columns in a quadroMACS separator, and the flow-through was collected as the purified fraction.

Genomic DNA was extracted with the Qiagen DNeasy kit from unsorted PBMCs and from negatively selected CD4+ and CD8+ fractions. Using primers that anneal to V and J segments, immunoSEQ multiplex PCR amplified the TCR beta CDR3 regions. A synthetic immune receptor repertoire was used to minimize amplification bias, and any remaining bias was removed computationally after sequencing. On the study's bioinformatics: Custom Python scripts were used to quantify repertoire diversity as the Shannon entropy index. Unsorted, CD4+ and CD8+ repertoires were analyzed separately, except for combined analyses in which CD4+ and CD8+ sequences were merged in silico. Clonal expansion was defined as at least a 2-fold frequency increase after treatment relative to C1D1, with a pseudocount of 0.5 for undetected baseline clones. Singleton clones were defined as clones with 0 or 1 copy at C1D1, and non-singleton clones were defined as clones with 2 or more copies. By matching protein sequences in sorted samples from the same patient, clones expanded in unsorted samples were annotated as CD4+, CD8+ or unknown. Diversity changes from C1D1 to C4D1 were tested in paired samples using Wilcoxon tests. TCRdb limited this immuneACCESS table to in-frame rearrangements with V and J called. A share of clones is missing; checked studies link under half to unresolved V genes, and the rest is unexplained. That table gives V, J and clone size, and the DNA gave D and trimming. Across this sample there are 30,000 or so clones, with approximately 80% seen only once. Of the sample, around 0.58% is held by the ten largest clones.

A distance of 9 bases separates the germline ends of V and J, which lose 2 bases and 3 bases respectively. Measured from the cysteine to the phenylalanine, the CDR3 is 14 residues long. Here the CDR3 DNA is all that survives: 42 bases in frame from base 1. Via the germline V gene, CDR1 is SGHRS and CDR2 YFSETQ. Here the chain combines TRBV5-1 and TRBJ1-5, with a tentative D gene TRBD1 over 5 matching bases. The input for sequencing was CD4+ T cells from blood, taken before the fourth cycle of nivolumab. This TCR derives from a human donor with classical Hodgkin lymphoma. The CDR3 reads CASSFGGDNQPQHF. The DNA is TGCGCCAGCAGCTTCGGGGGAGACAATCAGCCCCAGCATTTT.